The rows below give T cell receptor beta chains drawn from one sample of a study of cytomegalovirus exposure and HLA in healthy donors. Some clones are missing from TCRdb's copy, which holds only in-frame ones; the method was immunoSEQ multiplex PCR. Counted here are 70,000 or so clones, approximately 91% occurring once; the ten biggest clones make up roughly 3.1%. The sample taken for sequencing was PBMCs. The receptors originated from a man between 18 and 29 years old in good health and CMV-seronegative. Both conserved end residues are part of each CDR3. Each record gives: V gene, D gene, clone size, J gene, CDR3 protein, CDR3 DNA. The D gene is left open where the match is weak. Only part of the rows carry a size: once, few, many, or a class if the clone is expanded.

v_gene: TRBV18; d_gene: .; abundance: .; j_gene: TRBJ2-3; CDR3aa: CASSPYGWGQDTQYF; CDR3nt: TGTGCCAGCTCACCATATGGCTGGGGGCAAGATACGCAGTATTTT
v_gene: TRBV2; d_gene: .; abundance: .; j_gene: TRBJ1-4; CDR3aa: CASLRGSTNEKLFF; CDR3nt: TGTGCCAGCCTCAGGGGATCAACTAATGAAAAACTGTTTTTT
v_gene: TRBV27; d_gene: .; abundance: medium-sized; j_gene: TRBJ2-7; CDR3aa: CASSFGRTNSYEQYF; CDR3nt: TGTGCCAGCAGTTTCGGCAGAACTAACTCCTACGAGCAGTACTTC
v_gene: TRBV9; d_gene: .; abundance: .; j_gene: TRBJ2-3; CDR3aa: CASSSQHGTLRTDTQYF; CDR3nt: TGTGCCAGCAGCTCGCAACACGGGACTCTTCGCACAGATACGCAGTATTTT
v_gene: TRBV10-1; d_gene: TRBD2; abundance: .; j_gene: TRBJ2-7; CDR3aa: CARGLMRLALYEQYF; CDR3nt: TGCGCCAGAGGGTTAATGAGACTAGCTCTCTACGAGCAGTACTTC
v_gene: TRBV27; d_gene: .; abundance: .; j_gene: TRBJ1-1; CDR3aa: CASSPGRGSAEAFF; CDR3nt: TGTGCCAGCAGCCCTGGGAGGGGATCCGCTGAAGCTTTCTTT
v_gene: TRBV5-1; d_gene: TRBD2; abundance: once; j_gene: TRBJ2-2; CDR3aa: CASSLLAGQKLFF; CDR3nt: TGCGCCAGCAGCTTGCTAGCGGGACAAAAGCTGTTTTTT
v_gene: TRBV7-7; d_gene: TRBD2; abundance: .; j_gene: TRBJ2-2; CDR3aa: CASSRREAGAGELFF; CDR3nt: TGTGCTAGCAGCAGGCGGGAGGCGGGCGCCGGGGAGCTGTTTTTT
v_gene: TRBV15; d_gene: .; abundance: .; j_gene: TRBJ1-5; CDR3aa: CATSSRSGEGNQPQHF; CDR3nt: TGTGCCACCAGCAGTCGATCGGGGGAGGGCAATCAGCCCCAGCATTTT
v_gene: TRBV7-9; d_gene: TRBD2; abundance: once; j_gene: TRBJ2-1; CDR3aa: CASSLHLTSGRGNEQFF; CDR3nt: TGTGCCAGCAGCTTACACCTGACTAGCGGGAGGGGAAATGAGCAGTTCTTC
v_gene: TRBV18; d_gene: .; abundance: .; j_gene: TRBJ1-2; CDR3aa: CASSPPKLGLADDNYGYTF; CDR3nt: TGTGCCAGCTCACCTCCGAAGCTAGGCCTGGCAGATGATAACTATGGCTACACCTTC
v_gene: TRBV7-2; d_gene: .; abundance: .; j_gene: TRBJ2-1; CDR3aa: CASSSVLLPSYNEQFF; CDR3nt: TGTGCCAGCAGCTCTGTGCTACTTCCCTCCTACAATGAGCAGTTCTTC
v_gene: TRBV4-3; d_gene: .; abundance: few; j_gene: TRBJ2-6; CDR3aa: CASSQETVGGANVLTF; CDR3nt: TGCGCCAGCAGCCAAGAAACGGTCGGTGGGGCCAACGTCCTGACTTTC
v_gene: TRBV10-2; d_gene: .; abundance: few; j_gene: TRBJ2-7; CDR3aa: CASSVRTASYEQYF; CDR3nt: TGCGCCAGCAGTGTGAGGACTGCCAGCTACGAGCAGTACTTC
v_gene: TRBV7-2; d_gene: TRBD2; abundance: .; j_gene: TRBJ2-1; CDR3aa: CASSRLAGIEQFF; CDR3nt: TGTGCCAGCAGCCGACTAGCGGGAATCGAGCAGTTCTTC
v_gene: TRBV7-9; d_gene: TRBD2; abundance: .; j_gene: TRBJ2-1; CDR3aa: CASSKPIAGGYNEQFF; CDR3nt: TGTGCCAGCAGCAAACCTATAGCGGGAGGGTACAATGAGCAGTTCTTC
v_gene: TRBV4-3; d_gene: .; abundance: .; j_gene: TRBJ1-1; CDR3aa: CASSQGQGNTEAFF; CDR3nt: TGCGCCAGCAGCCAAGGCCAGGGCAACACTGAAGCTTTCTTT
v_gene: TRBV25-1; d_gene: TRBD1; abundance: .; j_gene: TRBJ2-7; CDR3aa: CASSESRTGPPYEQYF; CDR3nt: TGTGCCAGCAGTGAGTCTCGGACAGGGCCCCCCTACGAGCAGTACTTC
v_gene: TRBV30; d_gene: TRBD1; abundance: .; j_gene: TRBJ1-1; CDR3aa: CAWSVWTGLTEAFF; CDR3nt: TGTGCCTGGAGTGTATGGACAGGGTTGACTGAAGCTTTCTTT
v_gene: TRBV19; d_gene: .; abundance: .; j_gene: TRBJ2-4; CDR3aa: CASSMEAGVKNIQYF; CDR3nt: TGTGCCAGTAGTATGGAGGCAGGGGTTAAAAACATTCAGTACTTC
v_gene: TRBV7-2; d_gene: .; abundance: .; j_gene: TRBJ2-2; CDR3aa: CASSLLRTRGGELFF; CDR3nt: TGTGCCAGCAGCTTACTCCGGACCCGGGGCGGGGAGCTGTTTTTT
v_gene: TRBV27; d_gene: TRBD2; abundance: .; j_gene: TRBJ2-1; CDR3aa: CASSRLDGRPMYNEQFF; CDR3nt: TGTGCCAGCAGTAGACTTGACGGGAGGCCAATGTACAATGAGCAGTTCTTC
v_gene: TRBV5-8; d_gene: .; abundance: few; j_gene: TRBJ2-5; CDR3aa: CASSLRVKETQYF; CDR3nt: TGTGCCAGCAGCTTGAGAGTCAAAGAGACCCAGTACTTC
v_gene: TRBV27; d_gene: TRBD2; abundance: .; j_gene: TRBJ2-7; CDR3aa: CASSLGRLAGSYEQYF; CDR3nt: TGTGCCAGCAGTTTGGGCAGACTAGCGGGTTCTTACGAGCAGTACTTC
v_gene: TRBV5-4; d_gene: .; abundance: .; j_gene: TRBJ1-2; CDR3aa: CASSLRKGLGNYGYTF; CDR3nt: TGTGCCAGCAGCTTGAGGAAGGGGCTGGGGAACTATGGCTACACCTTC
v_gene: TRBV30; d_gene: TRBD1; abundance: .; j_gene: TRBJ2-2; CDR3aa: CAWKRGQANTGELFF; CDR3nt: TGTGCCTGGAAAAGAGGACAGGCGAACACCGGGGAGCTGTTTTTT
v_gene: TRBV6-5; d_gene: .; abundance: .; j_gene: TRBJ1-1; CDR3aa: CASTWTENTEAFF; CDR3nt: TGTGCCAGCACCTGGACAGAGAACACTGAAGCTTTCTTT
v_gene: TRBV9; d_gene: TRBD2; abundance: .; j_gene: TRBJ2-7; CDR3aa: CASSASSGNYEQYF; CDR3nt: TGTGCCAGCAGCGCATCTAGCGGAAATTACGAGCAGTACTTC
v_gene: TRBV7-9; d_gene: TRBD1; abundance: .; j_gene: TRBJ2-7; CDR3aa: CASSQDRGAGNEQYF; CDR3nt: TGTGCCAGCAGCCAGGACAGGGGGGCTGGGAACGAGCAGTACTTC
v_gene: TRBV6-5; d_gene: TRBD2; abundance: .; j_gene: TRBJ2-1; CDR3aa: CASSHLAGGGEQFF; CDR3nt: TGTGCCAGCAGCCACCTGGCGGGGGGCGGTGAGCAGTTCTTC
v_gene: TRBV5-1; d_gene: .; abundance: .; j_gene: TRBJ2-7; CDR3aa: CASSLVGGQYEQYF; CDR3nt: TGCGCCAGCAGCTTGGTCGGGGGGCAGTACGAGCAGTACTTC
v_gene: TRBV5-1; d_gene: TRBD1; abundance: .; j_gene: TRBJ2-7; CDR3aa: CASSLGVPGQTYEQYF; CDR3nt: TGCGCCAGCAGCTTGGGGGTCCCGGGACAGACCTACGAGCAGTACTTC
v_gene: TRBV29-1; d_gene: .; abundance: .; j_gene: TRBJ2-2; CDR3aa: CSATDKNTGELFF; CDR3nt: TGCAGCGCGACGGACAAGAACACCGGGGAGCTGTTTTTT
v_gene: TRBV11-3; d_gene: .; abundance: .; j_gene: TRBJ2-3; CDR3aa: CASSQLYEADTQYF; CDR3nt: TGTGCCAGCAGTCAACTCTATGAAGCAGATACGCAGTATTTT
v_gene: TRBV2; d_gene: TRBD1; abundance: .; j_gene: TRBJ2-5; CDR3aa: CASRQGAPETQYF; CDR3nt: TGTGCCAGCCGACAGGGGGCACCGGAGACCCAGTACTTC
v_gene: TRBV27; d_gene: TRBD1; abundance: .; j_gene: TRBJ2-7; CDR3aa: CASSLAGTGPYEQYF; CDR3nt: TGTGCCAGCAGTTTAGCCGGGACAGGTCCCTACGAGCAGTACTTC
v_gene: TRBV29-1; d_gene: TRBD1; abundance: .; j_gene: TRBJ1-1; CDR3aa: CSSRQGGGNTEAFF; CDR3nt: TGCAGCTCGAGACAGGGCGGAGGGAACACTGAAGCTTTCTTT
v_gene: TRBV7-2; d_gene: .; abundance: .; j_gene: TRBJ2-7; CDR3aa: CASSYLRGNEQYF; CDR3nt: TGTGCCAGCAGCTACCTCAGGGGTAACGAGCAGTACTTC
v_gene: TRBV7-2; d_gene: .; abundance: .; j_gene: TRBJ1-1; CDR3aa: CASRFRLTEAFF; CDR3nt: TGTGCCAGCAGATTTAGACTCACTGAAGCTTTCTTT
v_gene: TRBV27; d_gene: TRBD2; abundance: .; j_gene: TRBJ2-5; CDR3aa: CASRAPGLAQTQYF; CDR3nt: TGTGCCAGCAGGGCCCCGGGACTAGCCCAGACCCAGTACTTC
v_gene: TRBV7-9; d_gene: .; abundance: .; j_gene: TRBJ2-1; CDR3aa: CASSFGLPVRLFNEQFF; CDR3nt: TGTGCCAGCAGCTTTGGGCTGCCCGTTCGTCTTTTCAATGAGCAGTTCTTC
v_gene: TRBV13; d_gene: .; abundance: .; j_gene: TRBJ1-3; CDR3aa: CASSLRVSGNTIYF; CDR3nt: TGTGCCAGCAGCTTACGAGTCTCTGGAAACACCATATATTTT
v_gene: TRBV28; d_gene: TRBD1; abundance: once; j_gene: TRBJ1-2; CDR3aa: CASSPDRFFGYTF; CDR3nt: TGTGCCAGCAGTCCGGACAGGTTCTTTGGCTACACCTTC
v_gene: TRBV11-3; d_gene: TRBD2; abundance: .; j_gene: TRBJ2-2; CDR3aa: CASSYRTGSGRALAGELFF; CDR3nt: TGTGCCAGCAGCTACCGGACTGGTAGCGGGAGGGCCTTGGCCGGGGAGCTGTTTTTT
v_gene: TRBV9; d_gene: .; abundance: .; j_gene: TRBJ2-3; CDR3aa: CASSVGAPSGRRDTQYF; CDR3nt: TGTGCCAGCAGCGTAGGCGCCCCCAGCGGTCGACGAGATACGCAGTATTTT
v_gene: TRBV27; d_gene: .; abundance: .; j_gene: TRBJ1-1; CDR3aa: CASSPRNRVWGEAFF; CDR3nt: TGTGCCAGCAGTCCACGGAACAGGGTGTGGGGGGAAGCTTTCTTT
v_gene: TRBV28; d_gene: .; abundance: .; j_gene: TRBJ1-3; CDR3aa: CASRIGGSATSGNTIYF; CDR3nt: TGTGCCAGCAGAATAGGCGGGTCGGCTACCTCTGGAAACACCATATATTTT
v_gene: TRBV15; d_gene: TRBD2; abundance: .; j_gene: TRBJ2-2; CDR3aa: CATSRAASGRSFTGELFF; CDR3nt: TGTGCCACCAGCAGAGCGGCTAGCGGGAGGTCGTTTACGGGGGAGCTGTTTTTT